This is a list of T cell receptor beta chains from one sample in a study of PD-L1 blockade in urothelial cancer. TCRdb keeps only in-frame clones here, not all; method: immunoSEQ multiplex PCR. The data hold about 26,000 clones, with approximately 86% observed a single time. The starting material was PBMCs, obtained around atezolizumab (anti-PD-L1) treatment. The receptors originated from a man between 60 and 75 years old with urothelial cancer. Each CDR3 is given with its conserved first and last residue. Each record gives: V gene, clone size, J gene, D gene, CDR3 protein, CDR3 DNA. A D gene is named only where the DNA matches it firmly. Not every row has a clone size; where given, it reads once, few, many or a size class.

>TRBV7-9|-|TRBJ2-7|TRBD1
CASSSQGSLSYEQYF
TGTGCCAGCAGCTCACAGGGGAGCCTCTCCTACGAGCAGTACTTC
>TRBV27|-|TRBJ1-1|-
CASSLGREGTEAFF
TGTGCCAGCAGTTTAGGGAGGGAGGGCACTGAAGCTTTCTTT
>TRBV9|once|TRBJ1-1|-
CASSVGGQNTEAFF
TGTGCCAGCAGCGTAGGGGGACAGAACACTGAAGCTTTCTTT
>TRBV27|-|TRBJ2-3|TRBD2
CASSGLAGISTDTQYF
TGTGCCAGCAGTGGGCTAGCGGGAATCAGCACAGATACGCAGTATTTT
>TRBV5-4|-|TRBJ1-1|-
CASSLVGDTEAFF
TGTGCCAGCAGCTTGGTAGGGGACACTGAAGCTTTCTTT
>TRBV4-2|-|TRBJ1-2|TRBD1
CASSQEERGPYGYTF
TGTGCCAGCAGCCAAGAGGAGAGGGGGCCCTATGGCTACACCTTC
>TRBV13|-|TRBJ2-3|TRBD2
CASSFRTSGTDTQYF
TGTGCCAGCAGCTTTCGGACTAGCGGAACAGATACGCAGTATTTT
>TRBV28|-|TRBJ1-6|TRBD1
CASTLGGGQGNSPLHF
TGTGCCAGCACCCTTGGCGGGGGACAGGGGAATTCACCCCTCCACTTT
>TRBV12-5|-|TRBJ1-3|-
CASGLVTGYSGNTIYF
TGTGCTAGTGGTTTGGTAACCGGTTACTCTGGAAACACCATATATTTT
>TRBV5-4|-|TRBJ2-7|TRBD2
CASSRSKLAGGTEQYF
TGTGCCAGCAGCCGAAGCAAGCTAGCGGGAGGAACCGAGCAGTACTTC
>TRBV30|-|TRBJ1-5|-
CAWSVGAPNQPQHF
TGTGCCTGGAGTGTAGGGGCACCCAATCAGCCCCAGCATTTT